Following are 29 T cell receptor beta chains from one sample sequenced in a study of vaccination effects on CD4 cells after COVID-19. Investigators separated out CD4+ T cells once around 10 days of culture had passed. The cohort was immunized with two doses of either the BNT162b2 or mRNA-1273 vaccine. Which antigens these TCRs recognize remains unknown. Assay used: immunoSEQ multiplex PCR; TCRdb lists only in-frame clones, some missing. Seen here are tens of thousands of clones, around 74% observed once, and the top ten hold 2% to 2.5%. The input for sequencing was CD4+ T cells from PBMCs cultured without peptide, taken after COVID-19 vaccination. These receptors were obtained from a human donor who received a COVID-19 vaccine.

This clone has just a few counts. The chain is built from TRBV7-3 and TRBJ2-3; possibly TRBD1 for D (5 bases). CDR1 is SGHTA and CDR2 is FQGTGA in the germline V gene. The CDR3 covers 14 residues. V was pared by 3 bases and J by 6 bases, with 13 bases between. CDR3 nucleotide sequence: TGTGCCAGCAGCTTTAGGTCCCGACAGGATACGCAGTATTTT. It is translated as CASSFRSRQDTQYF.

This rearrangement joins TRBV12-3 or TRBV12-4 to TRBJ1-1; D is possibly TRBD1 (6 bases). CDR3 size: 13 residues. V was clipped by 1 base and J by 12 bases, with 15 bases between them. Here the CDR3 reads CASSLGATGSPFF. CDR3 bases: TGTGCCAGCAGTTTAGGAGCGACAGGTAGCCCTTTCTTT.

V and J are TRBV30 and TRBJ2-3; D not resolved. The V end lost 1 base, the J end lost 0 bases, and 8 bases lay between the germline ends. The CDR3 covers 14 residues. The V gene's germline CDR1 is GTSNPN and CDR2 SVGIG (reference sequence). The CDR3 spells CAWSEAVSTDTQYF. DNA of the CDR3: TGTGCCTGGAGTGAGGCAGTCAGCACAGATACGCAGTATTTT.

V usage is TRBV20-1 and J usage is TRBJ1-1, with D uncertain. Trimming took 0 bases from V and 11 from J, leaving 7 bases between them. In germline, CDR1 is DFQATT, CDR2 SNEGSKA (reference sequence). The CDR3 has 10 residues. CDR3 sequence reads: CSARDRVAFF. As DNA, the CDR3 is TGCAGTGCTAGAGATCGGGTGGCTTTCTTT.

This chain joins TRBV7-9 and TRBJ2-2, with a possible D match to TRBD1 (5 bases). This CDR3 is 17 amino acids long. Germline V gene lookup returns CDR1 SEHNR and CDR2 FQNEAQ (reference sequence). V was cut by 5 bases and J by 7 bases, with 23 bases left in between. The DNA of the CDR3 is TGTGCCAGCAGCCCGACAGTTTTATCCCACCCCGGCGGGGAGCTGTTTTTT. As protein: CASSPTVLSHPGGELFF.

The CDR3 reads CASSLLASGGVTDTQYF. CDR3 DNA: TGTGCCAGCAGCTTGTTGGCTAGCGGGGGGGTAACAGATACGCAGTATTTT. J is TRBJ2-3 and V is TRBV5-5; 12 nucleotides match TRBD2. Trimming at V came to 1 base and at J to 3 bases, leaving 6 bases not matched to a gene. The CDR3 covers 17 residues. Germline CDR1 SGHKS, CDR2 YYEKEE (reference sequence).

V and J are TRBV6-1 and TRBJ2-5; weak D call: TRBD2 (5 bases). The CDR3 loop spans 16 amino acids. CDR1 and CDR2 (germline): MNHNS, SASEGT. V shed 2 bases and J shed 3 bases, with 16 bases lying between them. CDR3 DNA sequence: TGTGCCAGCAGTGAACGGAGGAGAGCGGAAAAAGAGACCCAGTACTTC. Its translation: CASSERRRAEKETQYF.

The rearrangement uses TRBV5-1 and TRBJ2-3; 12 bases are a match to TRBD2. The V and J ends lost 3 bases and 2 bases, in that order; junction bases with no gene match: 10. Germline loops: CDR1 SGHRS, CDR2 YFSETQ. This CDR3 has 18 amino acids. The CDR3 DNA sequence: TGCGCCAGCAGCTCCCGACTAGCGGGGGCCTACTACACAGATACGCAGTATTTT. It codes for CASSSRLAGAYYTDTQYF.

The chain joins TRBV6-6 to TRBJ2-3, with 12 bases that match TRBD2. From germline, CDR1 is MNHNY and CDR2 SVGAGI (reference sequence). Trimming at V came to 2 bases and at J to 3 bases, leaving 3 bases not matched to a gene. The CDR3 runs to 16 residues. The chain's CDR3 is CASSYTSGGRTDTQYF. The CDR3 nucleotides read TGTGCCAGCAGTTACACTAGCGGGGGGAGAACAGATACGCAGTATTTT.

The chain combines TRBV7-2 with TRBJ1-5, with 7 bases fitting TRBD1. Germline trimming cut 1 base from V and 4 bases from J; bases unmatched to any gene: 10. In germline, CDR1 is SGHTA, CDR2 FQGNSA. CDR3 size: 17 residues. CDR3 loop: CASSLVSDRAGNQPQHF. The CDR3 coding sequence is TGTGCCAGCAGCTTAGTCAGCGACAGGGCAGGAAATCAGCCCCAGCATTTT.

The chain employs TRBV5-1 and TRBJ2-1, with TRBD2 matching 7 bases. The CDR3 loop spans 16 amino acids. Germline V CDR1 and CDR2: SGHRS, YFSETQ. V lost 4 bases to trimming and J lost 7 bases; unmatched junction nucleotides: 14. DNA for the CDR3: TGCGCCAGCAGCCCCGGAGGACTAGGTACGGGGAATGAGCAGTTCTTC. Its protein product is CASSPGGLGTGNEQFF.

This clone was seen only a few times. This chain's CDR3 is CASSPDRARIATNEKLFF. CDR3 DNA: TGCGCCAGCAGCCCCGACAGGGCCCGAATTGCAACTAATGAAAAACTGTTTTTT. V is TRBV4-1 and J is TRBJ1-4; 7 bases are shared with TRBD1. Germline trimming cut 4 bases from V and 0 bases from J; bases unmatched to any gene: 11. This CDR3 comprises 18 residues. Germline V gives CDR1 MGHRA, CDR2 YSYEKL.

This clone appeared a single time. This chain links TRBV15 with TRBJ2-7; D possibly corresponds to TRBD1 (5 bases). Germline V gives CDR1 LNHNV, CDR2 YYDKDF (reference sequence). The CDR3 loop spans 13 amino acids. Trimming took 3 bases from V and 5 from J, leaving 11 bases between them. CDR3 region: CATSRADSNEQYV. As DNA, the CDR3 is TGTGCCACCAGCAGGGCTGACAGTAACGAGCAGTACGTC.

This chain joins TRBV27 and TRBJ1-2; tentative D call: TRBD1 (6 bases). The CDR3 has 18 residues. Germline loops: CDR1 MNHEY, CDR2 SMNVEV (reference sequence). Trimming cost V 3 bases and J 5 bases, with 25 bases left between them. The CDR3: CASSFRVGKGVLWYGYTF. For the CDR3, the DNA is TGTGCCAGCAGTTTTCGGGTTGGGAAGGGGGTCCTATGGTATGGCTACACCTTC.

The CDR3 DNA is TGTGCCAGCTCAAATTCGGCAGGGGGAAATCAGCCCCAGCATTTT. It encodes CASSNSAGGNQPQHF. The V call is TRBV18, the J call TRBJ1-5; 7 bases match TRBD1. CDR3 length: 15 amino acids. Germline V gene lookup returns CDR1 KGHSH and CDR2 LQKENI. V gave up 5 bases and J gave up 4 bases; unmatched junction bases: 8.

This clone was seen only a few times. This chain uses TRBV24-1 with TRBJ1-5; TRBD1 agrees at 7 bases. V shed 4 bases, J shed 5 bases, and the junction held 7 bases outside the gene matches. In germline, CDR1 is KGHDR, CDR2 SFDVKD. CDR3 size: 15 residues. The CDR3 is CATSDRTGNYQPQHF. Here the CDR3 DNA reads TGTGCCACCAGTGACCGGACAGGAAACTATCAGCCCCAGCATTTT.

This clone was seen a single time. V gene TRBV29-1 combines with J gene TRBJ2-7; 9 nucleotides agree with TRBD1. Germline CDR1 reads SQVTM; CDR2 reads ANQGSEA. This CDR3 contains 15 residues. The junction had 8 bases not matched to a gene; V was cut back by 3 bases and J by 2 bases. CDR3 in DNA: TGCAGCGTTGAGCGACAGGGGGTAAGACCCTACGAGCAGTACGTC. Translation gives CSVERQGVRPYEQYV.

The chain recombines TRBV6-2 or TRBV6-3 with TRBJ1-3, with TRBD1 matching over 7 bases. Unmatched junction bases numbered 12, after V lost 4 bases and J lost 0 bases. The CDR3 is 18 amino acids. The germline V gene has CDR1 MNHEY and CDR2 SVGEGT. The CDR3 region is CASSSLRDRHNSGNTIYF. CDR3 coding DNA: TGTGCCAGCAGTTCACTACGGGACAGACACAACTCTGGAAACACCATATATTTT.

DNA for the CDR3: TGTGCCAGCAGTGAACGCGGCTACTTCAATGAGCAGTTCTTC. It specifies CASSERGYFNEQFF. J is TRBJ2-1 and V is TRBV25-1; the D is unclear. In germline, CDR1 is MGHDK, CDR2 SYGVNS. This CDR3 is built from 14 residues. V was clipped by 2 bases and J by 6 bases, with 11 bases between them.

This chain joins TRBV5-1 and TRBJ2-7; D is ambiguous. The CDR3 runs 13 residues. Germline CDR1 is SGHRS and CDR2 is YFSETQ. Trimming removed 3 bases at V and 7 bases at J, with 14 bases between. CDR3 DNA: TGCGCCAGCAGCTCCCGACCCGCCAGTGAGCAGTACGTC. Protein sequence: CASSSRPASEQYV.

The chain recombines TRBV14 with TRBJ1-6, with 7 bases matching TRBD1. The CDR3 extends over 12 amino acids. Unmatched junction bases numbered 2, after V lost 2 bases and J lost 13 bases. Germline V gene sequence: CDR1 SGHDN, CDR2 FVKESK. The DNA for the CDR3 is TGTGCCAGCAGCCAATTACAGGGGCCCCTCCACTTT. It translates to CASSQLQGPLHF.

This clone has a handful of counts. V usage is TRBV7-8 and J usage is TRBJ1-1; D is perhaps TRBD1 (5 bases). The germline V gene has CDR1 SGHVS and CDR2 FQNEAQ. The germline V and J ends were trimmed by 6 bases and 10 bases, with 15 bases remaining between them. The CDR3 length is 12 residues. CDR3 amino acids: CASRDQGRSAFF. DNA for the CDR3: TGTGCCAGCAGGGACCAGGGTCGTTCAGCTTTCTTT.

The chain carries TRBV28 and TRBJ1-2; tentatively, D is TRBD1 (6 bases). V lost 7 bases to trimming and J lost 8 bases, with 20 bases between them. Germline V gene data show CDR1 as MDHEN and CDR2 as SYDVKM. The CDR3 length is 14 residues. CDR3 sequence reads: CASTAQPGGWGYTF. CDR3 coding DNA: TGTGCCAGCACCGCTCAGCCCGGGGGCTGGGGCTACACCTTC.

This clone was counted between two and nine times. The V and J genes are TRBV19 and TRBJ2-2; D is possibly TRBD2 (6 bases). CDR3 size: 14 residues. Germline V gives CDR1 LNHDA, CDR2 SQIVND (reference sequence). V lost 1 base to trimming and J lost 6 bases, with 9 bases between them. In nucleotides, the CDR3 is TGTGCCAGTAGTATAGGCAGGGAGGCCGGGGAGCTGTTTTTT. Translating gives CASSIGREAGELFF.

Only a few counts were recorded for this clone. The chain links TRBV18 to TRBJ1-1, with TRBD1 identical over 7 bases. Losses at the gene ends were 8 bases for V and 3 bases for J; bases not matched to a gene: 3. The CDR3 loop spans 12 amino acids. Germline CDR1 is KGHSH and CDR2 is LQKENI. The CDR3 region has the DNA TGTGCCAGCAACAGGGGCGACACTGAAGCTTTCTTT. It is translated as CASNRGDTEAFF.

This clone was found a few times. The chain couples TRBV3-1 (or the pseudogene TRBV3-2) to TRBJ1-5; 10 nucleotides align to TRBD1. The CDR3 totals 16 residues. V was pared by 1 base and J by 6 bases, with 6 bases of the junction left unmatched. In germline, CDR1 is LGHDT, CDR2 YNNKEL (reference sequence). The CDR3 nucleotides are TGTGCCAGCAGCCAAGGGGACAGGGGACAGGGTCAGCCCCAGCATTTT. Residues: CASSQGDRGQGQPQHF.

This clone came up a few times. The V call is TRBV5-5, the J call TRBJ2-7, with a possible D match to TRBD2 (7 bases). V dropped 3 bases and J dropped 0 bases, with 13 bases sitting between them. The germline V gene encodes CDR1 SGHKS and CDR2 YYEKEE (reference sequence). The CDR3 loop spans 15 amino acids. The CDR3 reads CASSSSGGHSYEQYV. The DNA of the CDR3 is TGTGCCAGCAGCTCCTCGGGGGGCCACTCCTACGAGCAGTACGTC.

The V gene is TRBV6-5, the J gene TRBJ1-3; D remains unclear. The CDR3 covers 15 residues. Trimming stripped 0 bases from V and 3 bases from J, with 9 bases between. Germline V gene sequence: CDR1 MNHEY, CDR2 SVGAGI. CDR3 sequence (DNA): TGTGCCAGCAGTTACTCGCGGGGTGGTGGAAACACCATATATTTT. This encodes CASSYSRGGGNTIYF.

This chain joins TRBV25-1 and TRBJ1-1; TRBD1 might be the D (6 bases). This CDR3 contains 12 residues. Looked up from germline, CDR1 is MGHDK and CDR2 is SYGVNS. Trimming took 7 bases from V and 8 from J, leaving 14 bases between them. CDR3 DNA: TGTGCCAGCAATACCCGGGACAAGGAAGCTTTCTTT. This sequence encodes CASNTRDKEAFF.